This TCR beta chain is from a study of control samples from healthy donors and cancer patients. The protocol was immunoSEQ multiplex PCR, while the TCRdb copy is restricted to in-frame clones and leaves out a portion. The sample shows 100,000 to 150,000 clones, 80% to 95% of them seen only once. The V gene lost 0 bases and the J gene lost 0 bases, with 9 bases spanning the gap. The V gene's germline CDR1 is SGDLS and CDR2 YYNGEE. The CDR3 consists of 15 residues. Sequencing was performed on blood. The receptor was derived from a woman aged 45-65 years in good health. The chain recombines TRBV9 with TRBJ1-1; the D gene is possibly TRBD1 (5 bases). The CDR3 reads CASSVGRVMNTEAFF. For the CDR3, the DNA is TGTGCCAGCAGCGTAGGCAGGGTCATGAACACTGAAGCTTTCTTT.